These 5 T cell receptor beta chains originate from one sample sequenced in a study of cytomegalovirus exposure and HLA in healthy donors. PCR involved 60 Vbeta and 13 Jbeta primers. Sequenced by immunoSEQ multiplex PCR; TCRdb stores in-frame clones only, minus some. The sample consists of about 57,000 clones, about 83% of them appearing once. The sample taken for sequencing was PBMCs. Source of these receptors: a man aged 25 to 45 in good health and CMV-seronegative.

The chain is built from TRBV2 and TRBJ1-2; TRBD1 matches 9 bases. The V and J ends lost 4 bases and 3 bases, in that order; junction bases with no gene match: 3. Germline-derived CDR1 and CDR2 are SNHLY and FYNNEI. CDR3 length equals 14 residues. The CDR3 DNA reads as TGTGCCAGCAGTGTGAGGACAGGGGACTATGGCTACACCTTC. Translation gives CASSVRTGDYGYTF. Looking up the rest from reference TRBV2 and TRBJ1-2 gives the full variable domain: EPEVTQTPSHQVTQMGQEVILRCVPISNHLYFYWYRQILGQKVEFLVSFYNNEISEKSEIFDDQFSVERPDGSNFTLKIRSTKLEDSAMYFCASSVRTGDYGYTFGSGTRLTVV.

A single count supports this clone. This chain uses TRBV7-2 with TRBJ2-7, with D perhaps TRBD1 (5 bases). Germline assignment: CDR1 SGHTA and CDR2 FQGNSA. The CDR3 loop spans 17 amino acids. V was clipped by 0 bases and J by 6 bases, with 21 bases between them. CDR3: CASSLAPTGLIQGEQYF. The DNA of the CDR3 is TGTGCCAGCAGCTTAGCGCCAACAGGTCTCATCCAGGGCGAGCAGTACTTC.

The genes are TRBV9 and TRBJ2-1, with 9 bases identical to TRBD2. CDR1 SGDLS and CDR2 YYNGEE come from the germline V gene. CDR3 length: 14 amino acids. Trimming cost V 0 bases and J 8 bases; bases outside gene matches: 3. The CDR3 coding sequence is TGTGCCAGCAGCGTAGGACTAGCGGAGGATGAGCAGTTCTTC. The encoded protein is CASSVGLAEDEQFF.

This clone showed up just once. V and J are TRBV12-5 and TRBJ2-3, with D unresolved. V lost 5 bases and J 5 bases, leaving 8 bases between the germline ends. The germline gives CDR1 LGHNT, CDR2 FRNRAP. This CDR3 region has 12 residues. DNA for the CDR3: TGTGCTAGTGGTCCTGCGCGAGATACGCAGTATTTT. Its protein is CASGPARDTQYF.

The genes are TRBV19 and TRBJ2-5; D is perhaps TRBD2 (6 bases). Germline V lookup: CDR1 LNHDA, CDR2 SQIVND (reference sequence). The CDR3 length is 16 residues. Trimming shortened V by 5 bases and J by 2 bases, and 18 bases separated the two germline ends. The CDR3 nucleotides read TGTGCCAGTAGTGTCACACGGGGAGGCGGGCAAGAGACCCAGTACTTC. It translates to CASSVTRGGGQETQYF.